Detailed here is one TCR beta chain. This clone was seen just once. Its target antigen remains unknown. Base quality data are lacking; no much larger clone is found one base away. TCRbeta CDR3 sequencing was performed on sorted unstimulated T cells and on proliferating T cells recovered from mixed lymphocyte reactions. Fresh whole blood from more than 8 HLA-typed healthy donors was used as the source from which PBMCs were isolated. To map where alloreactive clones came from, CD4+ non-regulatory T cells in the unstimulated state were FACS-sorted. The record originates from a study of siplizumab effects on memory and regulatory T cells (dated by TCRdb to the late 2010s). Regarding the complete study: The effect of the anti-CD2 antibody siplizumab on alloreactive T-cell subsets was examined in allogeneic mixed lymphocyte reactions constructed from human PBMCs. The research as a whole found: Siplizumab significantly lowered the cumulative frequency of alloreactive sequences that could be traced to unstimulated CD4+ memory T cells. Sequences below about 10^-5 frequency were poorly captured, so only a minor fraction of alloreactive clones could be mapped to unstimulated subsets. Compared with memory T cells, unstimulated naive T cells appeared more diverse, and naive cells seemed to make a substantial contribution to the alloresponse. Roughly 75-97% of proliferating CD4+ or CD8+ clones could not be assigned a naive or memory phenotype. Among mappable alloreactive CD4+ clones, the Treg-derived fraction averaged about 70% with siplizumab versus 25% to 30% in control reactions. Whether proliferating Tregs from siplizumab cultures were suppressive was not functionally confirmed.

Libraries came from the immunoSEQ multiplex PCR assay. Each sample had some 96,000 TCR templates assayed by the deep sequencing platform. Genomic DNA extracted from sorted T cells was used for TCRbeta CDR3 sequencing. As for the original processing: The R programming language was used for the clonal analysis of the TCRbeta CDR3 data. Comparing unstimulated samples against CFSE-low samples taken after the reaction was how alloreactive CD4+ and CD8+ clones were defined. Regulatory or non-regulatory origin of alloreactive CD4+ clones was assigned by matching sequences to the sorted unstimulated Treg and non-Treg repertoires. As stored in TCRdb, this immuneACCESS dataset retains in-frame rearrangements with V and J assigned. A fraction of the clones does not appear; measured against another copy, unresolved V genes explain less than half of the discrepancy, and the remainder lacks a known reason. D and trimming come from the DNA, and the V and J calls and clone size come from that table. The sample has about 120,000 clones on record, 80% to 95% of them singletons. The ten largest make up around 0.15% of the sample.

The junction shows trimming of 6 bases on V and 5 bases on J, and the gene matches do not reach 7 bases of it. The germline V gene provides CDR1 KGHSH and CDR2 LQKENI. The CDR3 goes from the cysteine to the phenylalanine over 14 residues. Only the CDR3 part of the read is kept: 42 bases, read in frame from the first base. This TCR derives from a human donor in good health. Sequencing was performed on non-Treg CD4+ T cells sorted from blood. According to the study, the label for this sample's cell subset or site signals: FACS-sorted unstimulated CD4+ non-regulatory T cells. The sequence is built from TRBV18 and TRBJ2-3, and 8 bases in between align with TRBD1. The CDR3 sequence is CASSRDRSRDTQYF. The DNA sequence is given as TGTGCCAGCTCCCGGGACAGGTCTCGAGATACGCAGTATTTT.